The present entry profiles one TCR beta chain with its context. This clonotype was seen a handful of times. Its specific antigen is unknown. Base qualities are not recorded, but no much larger clone differs from it by a single base. Counted from cysteine to phenylalanine, this CDR3 has 12 amino acids. Of the read, only the CDR3 DNA is kept; its 36 bases are in frame from base 1. The germline V gene sets CDR1 to MNHEY and CDR2 to SVGEGT. V is cut back by 4 bases and J by 5 bases, with 2 bases in the junction unmatched. These data originate in a study of T-cell memory formation after mild COVID-19 (dated by TCRdb to the early 2020s). Background for the entire study: TCR sequence clusters from the two donors were found to be largely donor specific. In a couple of donors, T-cell clones that expanded and contracted after mild COVID-19 were tracked by sequencing TCRalpha and TCRbeta repertoires over time. The cohort comprised two young, previously healthy adult volunteers, one female and one male. Points the paper makes about the study in general: Clones that contracted from day 15 to 85 showed balanced CD4/CD8 phenotypes, whereas a second wave of clones that expanded from day 15 to 37 leaned towards CD4+. Some responding clones were detected in pre-infection memory, which suggested that pre-existing cross-reactive memory T cells had joined the SARS-CoV-2 response. Only a couple of mild cases were covered by the study, and larger cohorts that include severe cases with pre-infection samples were considered necessary. Whether the second-wave clones peaking on day 37 were SARS-CoV-2 specific was not confirmed. Contracting CD4+ clones appeared mostly in the CM and EM memory subsets, whereas CD8+ clones were enriched in EMRA.

Sequencing took place on an Illumina NovaSeq 6000. TCRalpha and TCRbeta cDNA libraries were constructed by 5'RACE with constant-segment primers, with sample barcodes and unique molecular identifiers being introduced. RNA was extracted from every sample with Trizol reagent. The libraries were amplified in two PCR steps, and the second step added a second sample barcode and Illumina TruSeq adapters. Sequencing of the libraries was done on an Illumina NovaSeq, producing 2 x 150 bp paired-end reads. In the paper's pipeline: Demultiplexing of reads and collapsing into UMI-guided consensus sequences were performed with migec v1.2.7. Using mixcr v2.1.11, UMI consensuses were aligned to TRA and TRB V and J templates and then assembled into clonotypes. A clonotype was counted as expanded or contracted only if both edgeR and NoisET called the change significant, with noise models trained on biological replicates. For edgeR calls, the cutoffs were a false discovery rate-adjusted p below 0.01 and a log2 fold-change threshold of 1. As an exploratory analysis of dynamics, max-normalized trajectories of the 1000 most abundant clonotypes were examined by PCA with hierarchical clustering. Separately sequenced CD4+ and CD8+ repertoires were used to assign a CD4 or CD8 phenotype to each responding clone. In TCRdb, the public reads were trimmed at Q25 with fastp and aligned with MiXCR, with productive beta chains retained. Each entry merges the rows of one CDR3 protein and shows their most common DNA and genes. TCRdb's processing, not the study's, gives the V and J calls here. This sample gives around 300,000 distinct CDR3 sequences in total; roughly 8.2% of them show up just once. Clones ranked in the top ten supply approximately 22% of the sample.

Ficoll-Paque density gradient centrifugation was used to isolate PBMCs. Sequenced sample: PBMCs or a T cell subset sorted from them (not recorded which). This receptor chain uses TRBV6-2 or TRBV6-3 and TRBJ2-7; TRBD1 agrees with 7 junctional bases. This TCR derives from a man younger than 35 who had mild COVID-19 (a few samples of this study predate the infection). The sample titles of this study are shuffled in the database, so cell type and time point are left out; the donor was told from shared clones. The nucleotide sequence is given as TGTGCCAGCAGTTGGACAGGAAACGAGCAGTACTTC. Its coded protein is CASSWTGNEQYF.